The 17 T cell receptor beta chains listed next were all sequenced from one sample in a study of CD8 T cells in ankylosing spondylitis. These receptors' targets are unknown. Whole-study findings and limits: Characteristic of ankylosing spondylitis blood, it appeared, was a TCR beta motif comprising several highly homologous variants.

MiXCR, applied by TCRdb to the 5' RACE reads, yields one record per CDR3 protein. Of about 460,000 distinct CDR3 sequences in the sample, approximately 5.3% were seen once. Sequenced input: blood, either unsorted or a sorted T cell fraction (not recorded which). Source of these receptors: a male donor with ankylosing spondylitis.

This clonotype occurred many times. J is TRBJ2-4 and V is TRBV20-1; no clear D gene. The ends were cut back, 1 base at V and 3 bases at J, with 13 bases in the middle. Germline assignment: CDR1 DFQATT and CDR2 SNEGSKA (reference sequence). The CDR3 sequence is 15 residues long. CDR3 protein: CSARVGNKGKNIQYF. CDR3 coding DNA: TGCAGTGCTAGAGTTGGGAATAAGGGCAAAAACATTCAGTACTTC.

The sample holds many counts of this clonotype. This chain joins TRBV20-1 and TRBJ1-5; the D is unclear. The V end lost 7 bases, the J end lost 4 bases, and 14 bases lay between the germline ends. CDR1 and CDR2 (germline): DFQATT, SNEGSKA (reference sequence). The CDR3 loop spans 13 amino acids. CDR3 in amino acids: CSVRGRLNQPQHF. DNA of the CDR3: TGCAGTGTCCGCGGGAGGCTTAATCAGCCCCAGCATTTT.

This clonotype has only a few counts. This chain links TRBV7-9 with TRBJ2-1; D gene unclear. Germline V gene sequence: CDR1 SEHNR, CDR2 FQNEAQ (reference sequence). The CDR3 has 14 amino acids. Trimming stripped 5 bases from V and 7 bases from J, with 15 bases between. This CDR3 is CASSPPKGWNEQFF. DNA for the CDR3: TGTGCCAGCAGCCCGCCGAAGGGATGGAATGAGCAGTTCTTC. Full variable domain (rest looked up from reference TRBV7-9 and TRBJ2-1): DTGVSQNPRHKITKRGQNVTFRCDPISEHNRLYWYRQTLGQGPEFLTYFQNEAQLEKSRLLSDRFSAERPKGSFSTLEIQRTEQGDSAMYLCASSPPKGWNEQFFGPGTRLTVL.

This clonotype was picked up many times. The gene calls are TRBV12-3 or TRBV12-4 and TRBJ2-1; 9 bases agree with TRBD1. This CDR3 region has 17 residues. J lost 0 bases, V lost 6 bases, and 9 bases had no gene match. The DNA of the CDR3 is TGTGCCAGCAGCCAAAGGACAGGGGCGACCTCCTACAATGAGCAGTTCTTC. Translated: CASSQRTGATSYNEQFF.

This clonotype was recorded many times. The rearrangement uses TRBV11-2 and TRBJ2-7; 10 nucleotides line up with TRBD2. CDR1 is SGHAT and CDR2 is FQNNGV in the germline V gene. The V and J ends lost 5 bases and 12 bases, in that order; junction bases with no gene match: 4. The CDR3 is 11 amino acids. CDR3 amino acids: CASSHTSGTYF. CDR3 in DNA: TGTGCCAGCAGCCACACTAGCGGGACGTACTTC.

This clonotype appeared many times. The CDR3 region has the DNA TGTGCCATCAGTCTCGACAGAGCTAACTATGGCTACACCTTC. Protein: CAISLDRANYGYTF. V gene TRBV10-3 combines with J gene TRBJ1-2; TRBD1 is a possible D gene (5 bases). Per the germline V gene, CDR1 is ENHRY and CDR2 is SYGVKD. The V gene lost 5 bases and the J gene lost 0 bases, with 10 bases spanning the gap. The CDR3 is made up of 14 amino acids.

In this sample, this clonotype turned up many times. This chain links TRBV24-1 with TRBJ1-1, with D unclear. The CDR3 spans 15 residues. From germline, CDR1 is KGHDR and CDR2 SFDVKD. With 3 bases removed from V and 3 bases from J, the gap between germline ends came to 13 bases. The CDR3 here is CATSDATDFDTEAFF. The CDR3 bases are TGTGCCACCAGTGATGCGACGGATTTTGACACTGAAGCTTTCTTT.

Ten or more counts support this clonotype. The rearrangement uses TRBV5-1 and TRBJ2-6; D unresolved. Per germline, CDR1 SGHRS and CDR2 YFSETQ. The CDR3 consists of 14 residues. V lost 9 bases, J lost 2 bases, and 12 bases lay in between. CDR3 residues: CATSLGAGANVLTF. In nucleotides, the CDR3 is TGCGCCACCTCTCTAGGAGCTGGGGCCAACGTCCTGACTTTC.

This clonotype was picked up a small number of times. The chain couples TRBV9 to TRBJ2-2, with a tentative D call TRBD2 (5 bases). The CDR3 is 16 residues long. Germline-derived CDR1 and CDR2 are SGDLS and YYNGEE. V shed 4 bases and J shed 3 bases, with 16 bases lying between them. The CDR3 is CASSLALVGYTGELFF. The CDR3 DNA sequence: TGTGCCAGCAGCCTCGCACTAGTAGGGTACACCGGGGAGCTGTTTTTT.

This clonotype has at least ten counts. CDR3 residues: CASSRDREGKLFF. The CDR3, as DNA: TGTGCCAGCAGTCGGGACAGGGAGGGAAAACTGTTTTTT. The rearrangement joins TRBV12-3 or TRBV12-4 to TRBJ1-4; 9 bases match TRBD1. J gave up 10 bases and V 5 bases, and 5 bases lay outside the gene matches. This CDR3 spans 13 amino acids.

This clonotype occurred many times. V gene TRBV9 combines with J gene TRBJ2-7, with D possibly TRBD2 on 5 matching bases. V was shortened by 0 bases and J by 6 bases, with 10 bases between the two germline ends. The germline gives CDR1 SGDLS, CDR2 YYNGEE. The CDR3 totals 13 residues. The CDR3 DNA reads TGTGCCAGCAGCGTAGCTACGGGGATCGAGCAGTACTTC. Translation: CASSVATGIEQYF.

This clonotype showed up just a few times. The chain has TRBV20-1 and TRBJ2-1; 14 bases fit TRBD2. V shed 1 base and J 7 bases; nucleotides not matched to a gene: 21. The CDR3 extends over 21 amino acids. Germline V lookup: CDR1 DFQATT, CDR2 SNEGSKA (reference sequence). The CDR3 DNA reads TGCAGTGCTAGAGCGGGGACGTTGGGGACTAGCGGGAGTGGGGATCTGAATGAGCAGTTCTTC. Its translation: CSARAGTLGTSGSGDLNEQFF.

The sample holds many counts of this clonotype. The rearrangement links TRBV7-2 to TRBJ1-2; 8 bases map to TRBD1. From germline, CDR1 is SGHTA and CDR2 FQGNSA. The CDR3 extends over 14 amino acids. The J segment lost 4 bases and the V segment lost 5 bases, leaving 6 bases of the junction unmatched. Here the CDR3 DNA reads TGTGCCAGCAGCAGAACAGGGGGTGGCTATGGCTACACCTTC. This translates into CASSRTGGGYGYTF.

This clonotype was counted many times. CDR3 sequence reads: CASSPSGVGNTIYF. In nucleotides, the CDR3 is TGTGCCAGCAGCCCGTCAGGGGTCGGAAACACCATATATTTT. The chain carries TRBV7-9 and TRBJ1-3; possibly TRBD1 for D (6 bases). Germline V lookup: CDR1 SEHNR, CDR2 FQNEAQ (reference sequence). Trimming stripped 5 bases from V and 4 bases from J, with 12 bases between. The CDR3 is made up of 14 amino acids.

This clonotype was counted at least ten times. The gene calls are TRBV5-6 and TRBJ1-1; possibly TRBD1 for D (5 bases). Germline V gene lookup returns CDR1 SGHDT and CDR2 YYEEEE. Trimming took 4 bases from V and 1 from J, leaving 17 bases between them. The CDR3 runs to 16 residues. The CDR3 sequence is CASSALPAGKNTEAFF. Here the CDR3 DNA reads TGTGCCAGCAGCGCTCTTCCGGCAGGGAAGAACACTGAAGCTTTCTTT.

This clonotype appeared many times. The chain links TRBV7-8 to TRBJ2-2, with TRBD1 identical over 9 bases. CDR1 is SGHVS, CDR2 FQNEAQ, per germline. The CDR3 runs 16 residues. The junction had 8 bases not matched to a gene; V was cut back by 5 bases and J by 4 bases. DNA for the CDR3: TGTGCCAGCAGCCAGTACAGGGGGCCAAGCACCGGGGAGCTGTTTTTT. Translation: CASSQYRGPSTGELFF.

In its sample, this clonotype was seen many times. V is TRBV20-1 and J is TRBJ2-7, with TRBD2 identical over 13 bases. The CDR3 is 15 amino acids. Germline V lookup: CDR1 DFQATT, CDR2 SNEGSKA (reference sequence). Unmatched junction bases numbered 2, after V lost 3 bases and J lost 0 bases. In nucleotides, the CDR3 is TGCAGTGCTAGGGGGACTAGCGGGGACTCCTACGAGCAGTACTTC. This gives the protein CSARGTSGDSYEQYF.